The rows below give T cell receptor beta chains drawn from one sample of a study of control samples from healthy donors and cancer patients. Method: immunoSEQ multiplex PCR; TCRdb's copy keeps in-frame clones and lacks some. The table has roughly 400,000 clones, 80% to 95% seen once. The sequenced material came from PBMCs. These receptors came from a man aged 35-49 years with head and neck cancer. CDR3s include the opening cysteine and the closing phenylalanine or tryptophan. D genes are given only for firm matches.

j_gene,d_gene,v_gene,CDR3aa
TRBJ2-2,TRBD1,TRBV19,CASSMGQGNTGELFF
TRBJ2-1,TRBD2,TRBV2,CASSASGSGSLYEQFF
TRBJ1-1,NA,TRBV10-1,CASSESRTAVTEAFF
TRBJ2-6,NA,TRBV5-1,CASSQSSGANVLTF
TRBJ1-5,NA,TRBV7-8,CASSRGQLDQPQHF
TRBJ2-5,TRBD1,TRBV9,CASSPWASPGGETQYF
TRBJ2-7,NA,TRBV10-3,CAISDPFGTLASYSYEQYF
TRBJ2-7,TRBD1,TRBV19,CASSIPGQGATYEQYF
TRBJ1-1,NA,TRBV30,CAWSVRENTEAFF
TRBJ1-4,NA,TRBV4-3,CASSQAGAGNEKLFF
TRBJ2-7,TRBD1,TRBV9,CASSASGTASYEQYF
TRBJ2-7,NA,TRBV10-3,CAISESSGRVYEQYF
TRBJ1-1,NA,TRBV7-9,CASSLIEGPLNTEAFF
TRBJ2-7,TRBD1,TRBV6-1,CASSGGRQGVGYEQYF
TRBJ1-1,NA,TRBV5-1,CASSPAVVNTEAFF
TRBJ1-5,NA,TRBV27,CASSSDHGQDQPQHF
TRBJ1-6,NA,TRBV20-1,CSARVGSPLHF
TRBJ2-2,NA,TRBV28,CASSLTRNTGELFF
TRBJ1-2,NA,TRBV6-6,CASSYGYGYTF
TRBJ1-1,TRBD1,TRBV5-1,CASTDPTGVLSPNTEAFF
TRBJ1-1,NA,TRBV3-1/TRBV3-2,CASSQGRVGTEAFF
TRBJ1-1,NA,TRBV16,CASSQLRGKDTEAFF